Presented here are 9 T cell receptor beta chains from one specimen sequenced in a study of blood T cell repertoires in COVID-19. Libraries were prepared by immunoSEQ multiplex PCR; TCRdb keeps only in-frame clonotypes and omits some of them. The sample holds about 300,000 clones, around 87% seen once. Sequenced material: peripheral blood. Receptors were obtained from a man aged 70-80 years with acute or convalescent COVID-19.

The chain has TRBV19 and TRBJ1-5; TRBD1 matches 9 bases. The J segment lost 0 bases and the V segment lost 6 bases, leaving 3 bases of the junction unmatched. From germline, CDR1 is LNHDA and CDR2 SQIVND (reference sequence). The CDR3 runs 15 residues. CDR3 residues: CASRGTGLSNQPQHF. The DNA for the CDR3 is TGTGCCAGTAGGGGGACAGGGCTTAGCAATCAGCCCCAGCATTTT. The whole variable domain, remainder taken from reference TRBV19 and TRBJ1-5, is DGGITQSPKYLFRKEGQNVTLSCEQNLNHDAMYWYRQDPGQGLRLIYYSQIVNDFQKGDIAEGYSVSREKKESFPLTVTSAQKNPTAFYLCASRGTGLSNQPQHFGDGTRLSIL.

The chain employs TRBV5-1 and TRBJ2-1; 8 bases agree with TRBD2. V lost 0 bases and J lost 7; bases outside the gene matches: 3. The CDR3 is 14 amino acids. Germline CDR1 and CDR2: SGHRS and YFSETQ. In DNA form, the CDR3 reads TGCGCCAGCAGCTTGGGAGCGGGAGCTAATGAGCAGTTCTTC. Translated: CASSLGAGANEQFF.

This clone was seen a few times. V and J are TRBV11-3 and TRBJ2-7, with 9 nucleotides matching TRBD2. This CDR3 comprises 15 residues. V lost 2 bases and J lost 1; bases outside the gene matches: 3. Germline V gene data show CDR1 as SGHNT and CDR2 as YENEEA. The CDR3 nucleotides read TGTGCCAGCAGCTTACAAAGCGGGGGGTCCTACGAGCAGTACTTC. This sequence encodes CASSLQSGGSYEQYF.

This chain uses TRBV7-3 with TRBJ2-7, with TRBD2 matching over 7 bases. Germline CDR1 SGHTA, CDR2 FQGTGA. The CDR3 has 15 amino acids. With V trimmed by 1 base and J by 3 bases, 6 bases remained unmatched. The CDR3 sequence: CASSLNAGVGYEQYF. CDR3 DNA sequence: TGTGCCAGCAGCTTAAATGCGGGGGTGGGCTACGAGCAGTACTTC. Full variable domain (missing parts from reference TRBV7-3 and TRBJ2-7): GAGVSQTPSNKVTEKGKYVELRCDPISGHTALYWYRQSLGQGPEFLIYFQGTGAADDSGLPNDRFFAVRPEGSVSTLKIQRTERGDSAVYLCASSLNAGVGYEQYFGPGTRLTVT.

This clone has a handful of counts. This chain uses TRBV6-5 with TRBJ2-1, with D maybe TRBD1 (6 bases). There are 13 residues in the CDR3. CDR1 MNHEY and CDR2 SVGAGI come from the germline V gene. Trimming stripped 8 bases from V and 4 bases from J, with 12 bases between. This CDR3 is CASRQGTYNEQFF. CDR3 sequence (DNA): TGTGCCAGCCGGCAGGGGACATACAATGAGCAGTTCTTC.

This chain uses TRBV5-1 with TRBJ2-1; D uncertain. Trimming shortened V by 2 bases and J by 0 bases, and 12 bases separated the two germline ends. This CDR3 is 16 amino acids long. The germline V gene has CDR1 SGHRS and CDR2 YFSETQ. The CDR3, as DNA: TGCGCCAGCAGCTTCCGCGGTCTGAGCTCCTACAATGAGCAGTTCTTC. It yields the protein CASSFRGLSSYNEQFF.

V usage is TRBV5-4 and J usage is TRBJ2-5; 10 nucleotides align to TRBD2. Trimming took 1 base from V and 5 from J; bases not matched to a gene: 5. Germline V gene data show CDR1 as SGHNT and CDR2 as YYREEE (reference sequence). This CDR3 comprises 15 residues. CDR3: CASSLPSGGLETQYF. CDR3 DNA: TGTGCCAGCAGCTTGCCTAGCGGGGGTCTGGAGACCCAGTACTTC.

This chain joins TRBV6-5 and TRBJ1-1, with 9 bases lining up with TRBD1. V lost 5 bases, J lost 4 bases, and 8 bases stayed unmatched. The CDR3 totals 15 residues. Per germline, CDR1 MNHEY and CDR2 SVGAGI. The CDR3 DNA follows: TGTGCCAGCAGTCCCGACAGGGGGGGAAGCACTGAAGCTTTCTTT. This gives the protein CASSPDRGGSTEAFF.

CDR3 coding DNA: TGTGCCAGCAGCGGGGGACAGAATAATTCACCCCTCCACTTT. Translating gives CASSGGQNNSPLHF. This chain links TRBV9 with TRBJ1-6; 7 bases are shared with TRBD1. The CDR3 is 14 residues long. Germline V gene sequence: CDR1 SGDLS, CDR2 YYNGEE. V was pared by 3 bases and J by 5 bases, with 2 bases of the junction left unmatched.